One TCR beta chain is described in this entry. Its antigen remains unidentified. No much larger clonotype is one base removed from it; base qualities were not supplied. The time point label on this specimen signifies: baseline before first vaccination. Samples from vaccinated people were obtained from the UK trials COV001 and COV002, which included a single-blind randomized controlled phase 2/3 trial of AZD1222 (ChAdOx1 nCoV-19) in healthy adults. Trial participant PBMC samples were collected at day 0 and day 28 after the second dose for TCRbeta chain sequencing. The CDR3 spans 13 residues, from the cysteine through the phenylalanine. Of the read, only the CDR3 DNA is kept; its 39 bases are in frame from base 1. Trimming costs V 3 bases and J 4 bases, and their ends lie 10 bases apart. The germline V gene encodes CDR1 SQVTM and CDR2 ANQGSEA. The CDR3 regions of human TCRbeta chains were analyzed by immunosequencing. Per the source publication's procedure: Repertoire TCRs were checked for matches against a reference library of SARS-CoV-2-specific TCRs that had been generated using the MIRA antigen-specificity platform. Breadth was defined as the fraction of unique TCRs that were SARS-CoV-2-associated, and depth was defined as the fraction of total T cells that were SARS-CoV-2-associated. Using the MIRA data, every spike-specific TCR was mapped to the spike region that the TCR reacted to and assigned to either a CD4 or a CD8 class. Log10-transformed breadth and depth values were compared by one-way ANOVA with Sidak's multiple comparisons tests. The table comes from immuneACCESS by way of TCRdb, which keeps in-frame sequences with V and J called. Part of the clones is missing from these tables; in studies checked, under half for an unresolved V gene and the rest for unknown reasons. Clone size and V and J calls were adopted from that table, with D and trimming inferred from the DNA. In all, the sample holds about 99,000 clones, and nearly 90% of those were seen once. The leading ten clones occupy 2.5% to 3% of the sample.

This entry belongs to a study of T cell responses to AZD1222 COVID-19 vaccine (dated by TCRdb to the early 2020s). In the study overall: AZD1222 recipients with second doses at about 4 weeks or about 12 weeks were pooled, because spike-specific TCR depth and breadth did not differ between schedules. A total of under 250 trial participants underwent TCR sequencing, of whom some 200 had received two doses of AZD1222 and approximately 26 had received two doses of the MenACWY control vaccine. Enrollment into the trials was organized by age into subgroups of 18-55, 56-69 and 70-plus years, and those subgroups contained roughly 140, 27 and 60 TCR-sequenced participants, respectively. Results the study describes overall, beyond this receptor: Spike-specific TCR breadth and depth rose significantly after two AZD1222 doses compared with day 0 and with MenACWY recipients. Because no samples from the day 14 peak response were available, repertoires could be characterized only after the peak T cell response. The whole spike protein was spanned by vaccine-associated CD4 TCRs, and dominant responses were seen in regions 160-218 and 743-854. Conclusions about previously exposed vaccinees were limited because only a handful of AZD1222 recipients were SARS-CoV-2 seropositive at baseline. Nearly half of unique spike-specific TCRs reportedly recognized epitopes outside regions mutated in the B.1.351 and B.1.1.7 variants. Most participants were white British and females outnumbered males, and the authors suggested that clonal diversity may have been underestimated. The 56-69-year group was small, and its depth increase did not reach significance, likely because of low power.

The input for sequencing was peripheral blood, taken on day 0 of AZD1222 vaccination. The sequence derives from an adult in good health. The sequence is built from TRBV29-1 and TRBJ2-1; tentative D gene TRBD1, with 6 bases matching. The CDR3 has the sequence CSVDERGYNEQFF. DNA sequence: TGCAGCGTTGATGAGAGGGGGTACAATGAGCAGTTCTTC.